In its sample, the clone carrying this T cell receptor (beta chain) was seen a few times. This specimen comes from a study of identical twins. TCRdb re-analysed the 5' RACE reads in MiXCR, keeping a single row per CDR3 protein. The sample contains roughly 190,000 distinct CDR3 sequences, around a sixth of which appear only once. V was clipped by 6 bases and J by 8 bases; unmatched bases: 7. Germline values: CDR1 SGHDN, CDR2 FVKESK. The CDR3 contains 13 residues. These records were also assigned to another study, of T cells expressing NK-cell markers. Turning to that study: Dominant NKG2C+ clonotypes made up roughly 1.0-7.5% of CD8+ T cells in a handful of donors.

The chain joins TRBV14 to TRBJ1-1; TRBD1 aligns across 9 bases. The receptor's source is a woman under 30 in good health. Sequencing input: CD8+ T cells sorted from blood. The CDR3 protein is CASSRQGVWEAFF. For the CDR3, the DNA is TGTGCCAGCAGTCGACAGGGGGTTTGGGAAGCTTTCTTT. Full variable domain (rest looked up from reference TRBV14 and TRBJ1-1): EAGVTQFPSHSVIEKGQTVTLRCDPISGHDNLYWYRRVMGKEIKFLLHFVKESKQDESGMPNNRFLAERTGGTYSTLKVQPAELEDSGVYFCASSRQGVWEAFFGQGTRLTVV.